These T cell receptor beta chains were read from a single sample in a study of cytomegalovirus exposure and HLA in healthy donors. Profiling relied on immunoSEQ multiplex PCR, and the TCRdb table lists in-frame clones only, not all of them. The table shows more than 60,000 clones, with more than 60% occurring only once. The sequencing sample was made of PBMCs. Every receptor here comes from a male donor in good health and CMV-seropositive. Both conserved end residues are part of each CDR3. The D gene is left open where the match is weak. Some rows have no size entry. The others give once, few or many, or a class for an expanded clone.

- TRBD1 TRBJ1-1 TRBV2 TGTGCCAGCCAGGACAGGGGGGAAATATTCACTGAAGCTTTCTTT CASQDRGEIFTEAFF
- TRBD1 TRBJ1-3 TRBV29-1 TGCAGCGTTGTTGCCCGCCAGGGGGCCGGTGGAAACACCATATATTTT CSVVARQGAGGNTIYF
- TRBD2 TRBJ2-7 TRBV11-2 TGTGCCAGCAGCTTAGTTGCGGGAGGGCCCGGCTACGAGCAGTACTTC CASSLVAGGPGYEQYF
few - TRBJ2-7 TRBV19 TGTGCCAGACTCCGGGACAAATACTACGAGCAGTACTTC CARLRDKYYEQYF
- - TRBJ2-1 TRBV2 TGTGCCAGCAGGACACAGGGAAGCTCCTACAATGAGCAGTTCTTC CASRTQGSSYNEQFF
- - TRBJ2-2 TRBV18 TGTGCCAGCTCACCGCGTGGGAGCACCTCTCCATATGAGGCCGGGGAGCTGTTTTTT CASSPRGSTSPYEAGELFF
- TRBD1 TRBJ1-1 TRBV2 TGTGCCAGCAAAGCGGACAGGGTGAACACTGAAGCTTTCTTT CASKADRVNTEAFF
- TRBD1 TRBJ1-2 TRBV10-3 TGTGCCATCAGTGCTGGCCAGGGGGCGCCGGGCTATGGCTACACCTTC CAISAGQGAPGYGYTF
few TRBD1 TRBJ2-1 TRBV5-1 TGCGCCAGCAGCTGGACAGGGAATGAGCAGTTCTTC CASSWTGNEQFF
- - TRBJ2-2 TRBV4-3 TGCGCCAGCAGCCGAGGGAGCGGGGAGCTGTTTTTT CASSRGSGELFF
- TRBD1 TRBJ1-4 TRBV28 TGTGCCAGCAGTTTGACAGGGGGCCTGTCGGGAGAACTGTTTTTT CASSLTGGLSGELFF
- - TRBJ1-2 TRBV28 TGTGCCAGCCTTCGCGGCGATGGCTACACCTTC CASLRGDGYTF
- TRBD1 TRBJ2-2 TRBV15 TGTGCCACCAGAGGACAGGACCCCCTGGAATCGGGGGAGCTGTTTTTT CATRGQDPLESGELFF
- - TRBJ1-2 TRBV18 TGTGCCAGCTCACCATGGGGAGTTGAGTATGGCTACACCTTC CASSPWGVEYGYTF
- TRBD2 TRBJ2-3 TRBV30 TGTGCCTGGAGTGTGGGACTAGCGGGGGCCTATGGCAATACGCAGTATTTT CAWSVGLAGAYGNTQYF
- TRBD1 TRBJ2-5 TRBV11-2 TGTGCCAGCAGCGTTGACAGGGGGCGCATGGAGACCCAGTACTTC CASSVDRGRMETQYF
- TRBD2 TRBJ2-1 TRBV29-1 TGCAGCGTTGAAAGGAGTGAGCGGGGGGCGGAAAATGAGCAGTTCTTC CSVERSERGAENEQFF
- - TRBJ1-2 TRBV27 TGTGCCAGCAGAAGGGGGGGTGACTATGGCTACACCTTC CASRRGGDYGYTF
- TRBD2 TRBJ2-3 TRBV7-2 TGTGCCAGCAGCATCGGGGGGAATACGCAGTATTTT CASSIGGNTQYF
- TRBD1 TRBJ2-5 TRBV25-1 TGTGCCAGCAGCAAGGGACAGGGAGCTACTCGAGAGACCCAGTACTTC CASSKGQGATRETQYF
- - TRBJ2-7 TRBV29-1 TGCAGCGCGATCAGCTACGAGCAGTACTTC CSAISYEQYF
once - TRBJ2-1 TRBV9 TGTGCCAGCAGCGTAGCCAGGAACGGTGAGCAGTTCTTC CASSVARNGEQFF
- - TRBJ1-1 TRBV25-1 TGTGCCAGCAGCATGAGGGGGATCCTGAACACTGAAGCTTTCTTT CASSMRGILNTEAFF
- - TRBJ1-1 TRBV4-1 TGCGCCAGCAGCCCCGGCGGGGATCTACTTAGAGCTTTCTTT CASSPGGDLLRAFF